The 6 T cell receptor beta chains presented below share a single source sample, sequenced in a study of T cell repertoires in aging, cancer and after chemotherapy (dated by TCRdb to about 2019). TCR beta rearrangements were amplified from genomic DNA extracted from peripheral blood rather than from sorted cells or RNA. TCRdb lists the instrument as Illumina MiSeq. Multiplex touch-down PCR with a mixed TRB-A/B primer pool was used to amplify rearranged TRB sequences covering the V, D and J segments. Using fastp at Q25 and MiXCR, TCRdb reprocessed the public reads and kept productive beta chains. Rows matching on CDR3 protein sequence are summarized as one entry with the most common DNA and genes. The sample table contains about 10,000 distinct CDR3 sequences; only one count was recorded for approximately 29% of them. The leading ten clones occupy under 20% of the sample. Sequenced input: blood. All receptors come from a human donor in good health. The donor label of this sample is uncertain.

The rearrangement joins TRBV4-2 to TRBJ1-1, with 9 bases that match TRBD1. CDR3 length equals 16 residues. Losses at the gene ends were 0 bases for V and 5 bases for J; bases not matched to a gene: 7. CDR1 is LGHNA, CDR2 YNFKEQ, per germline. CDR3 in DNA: TGTGCCAGCAGCCAAGATCCGGGACAGGGCGGGACTGAAGCTTTCTTT. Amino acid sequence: CASSQDPGQGGTEAFF.

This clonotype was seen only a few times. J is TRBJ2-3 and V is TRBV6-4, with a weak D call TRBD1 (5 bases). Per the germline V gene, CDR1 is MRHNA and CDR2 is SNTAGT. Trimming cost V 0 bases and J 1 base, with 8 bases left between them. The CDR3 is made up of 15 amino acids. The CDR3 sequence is CASSDSIGGTDTQYF. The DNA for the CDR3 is TGTGCCAGCAGTGACTCGATAGGGGGCACAGATACGCAGTATTTT.

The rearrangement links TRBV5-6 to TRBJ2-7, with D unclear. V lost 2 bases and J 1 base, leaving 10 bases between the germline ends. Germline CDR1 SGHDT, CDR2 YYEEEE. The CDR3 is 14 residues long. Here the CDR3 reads CASSFGPLSYEQYF. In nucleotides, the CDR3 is TGTGCCAGCAGCTTTGGCCCACTATCCTACGAGCAGTACTTC.

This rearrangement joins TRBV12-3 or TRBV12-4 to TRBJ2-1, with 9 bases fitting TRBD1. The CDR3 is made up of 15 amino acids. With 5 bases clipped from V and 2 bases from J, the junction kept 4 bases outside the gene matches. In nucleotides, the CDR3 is TGTGCCAGCAGTCCGGACAGGGGACCCTACAATGAGCAGTTCTTC. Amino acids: CASSPDRGPYNEQFF.

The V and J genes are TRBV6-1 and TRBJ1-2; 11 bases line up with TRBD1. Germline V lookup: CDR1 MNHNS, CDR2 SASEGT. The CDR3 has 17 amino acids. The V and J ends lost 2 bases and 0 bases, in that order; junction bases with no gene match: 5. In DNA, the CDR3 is TGTGCCAGCAGTGAAATCAGGACAGGGGGCCCTAACTATGGCTACACCTTC. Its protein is CASSEIRTGGPNYGYTF.

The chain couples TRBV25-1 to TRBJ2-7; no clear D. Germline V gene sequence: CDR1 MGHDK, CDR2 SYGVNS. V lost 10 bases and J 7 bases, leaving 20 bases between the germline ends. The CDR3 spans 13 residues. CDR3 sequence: CATSRGSSWEQYF. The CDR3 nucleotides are TGTGCCACCTCGCGAGGATCCTCCTGGGAGCAGTACTTC.